This is a list of T cell receptor beta chains from one sample in a study of shared clonotypes between healthy human individuals. Measured with immunoSEQ multiplex PCR; TCRdb has only the in-frame clones, and not every one. The sample consists of over a million clones, around 78% of them appearing once. The sample comprised memory CD4+ T cells from PBMCs. Every receptor here comes from a man between 18 and 35 years old in good health. Some clones in this sample may be carry-over from other donors' samples. Both conserved end residues are part of each CDR3. A D gene is named only where the DNA matches it firmly. Clone size is shown for a subset of rows, as once, few, many or a class of expanded clone.

j_call	clone_size	v_call	d_call	cdr3_nt	cdr3_aa
TRBJ1-1	-	TRBV2	TRBD1	TGTGCCAGCAGTGTGGGCAGGGGGCTCTTCACTGAAGCTTTCTTT	CASSVGRGLFTEAFF
TRBJ2-3	-	TRBV28	TRBD1	TGTGCCAGCAGTTCACTGACAGGGGGAGTAGATACGCAGTATTTT	CASSSLTGGVDTQYF
TRBJ2-2	-	TRBV4-2	-	TGTGCCAGCAGCCTTAGCTCAGCGACCACCGGGGAGCTGTTTTTT	CASSLSSATTGELFF
TRBJ1-1	many	TRBV6-5	TRBD1	TGTGCCAGCAGTTACTCGAGGGGACAGCCTAACACTGAAGCTTTCTTT	CASSYSRGQPNTEAFF
TRBJ1-1	-	TRBV27	-	TGTGCCAGCAGCGTTCCGGGGAACACTGAAGCTTTCTTT	CASSVPGNTEAFF
TRBJ1-5	-	TRBV27	-	TGTGCCAGTTTACAGGGTCCTCAGCCCCAGCATTTT	CASLQGPQPQHF
TRBJ1-1	-	TRBV2	-	TGTGCCAGCAGTGAAGGAGGGAGGAGTGAAGCTTTCTTT	CASSEGGRSEAFF
TRBJ2-7	-	TRBV20-1	-	TGCAGTGCCCATAGGAGGGAGGAGCAGTACTTC	CSAHRREEQYF
TRBJ1-5	-	TRBV5-8	-	TGTGCCAGCAGCCGGCAAGCCTATAGCAATCAGCCCCAGCATTTT	CASSRQAYSNQPQHF
TRBJ2-7	-	TRBV9	-	TGTGCCAGCAGCGTAGACATTGACTACGAGCAGTACTTC	CASSVDIDYEQYF
TRBJ2-3	-	TRBV5-1	TRBD2	TGCGCCAGCAGCTTGGCGGGAGGGACAGATACGCAGTATTTT	CASSLAGGTDTQYF
TRBJ1-1	few	TRBV9	-	TGTGCCAGCAACGTCGGCGGAGTGAACACTGAAGCTTTCTTT	CASNVGGVNTEAFF
TRBJ2-1	-	TRBV28	-	TGTGCCAGCAGTATGATCAGGGGAAGGATAAATGAGCAGTTCTTC	CASSMIRGRINEQFF
TRBJ1-3	-	TRBV10-3	-	TGTGCCATCAGGATCAACTCTGGAAACACCATATATTTT	CAIRINSGNTIYF
TRBJ2-5	few	TRBV5-8	TRBD2	TGTGCCAGCAGCTTGGGACTAGCGGGAGAATCTCGGGAGACCCAGTACTTC	CASSLGLAGESRETQYF
TRBJ2-1	-	TRBV9	TRBD2	TGTGCCAGCAGCGTCGTAGCGGGAGGGCCCTTCAATGAGCAGTTCTTC	CASSVVAGGPFNEQFF
TRBJ2-1	-	TRBV4-2	-	TGTGCCAGTAGCACCACAGGGTTTGAGCAGTTCTTC	CASSTTGFEQFF
TRBJ2-3	-	TRBV7-2	TRBD2	TGTGCCAGCAGCTTACAACTAGCGGGAGGCACAGATACGCAGTATTTT	CASSLQLAGGTDTQYF
TRBJ1-2	-	TRBV27	TRBD1	TGTGCCAGCAGTTTTTTGGGGACAGGGAACCCCCTAAACTATGGCTACACCTTC	CASSFLGTGNPLNYGYTF
TRBJ2-5	once	TRBV6-5	-	TGTGCCAGCAGTTACTCGATATTCTCCCCCCAGTACTTC	CASSYSIFSPQYF
TRBJ2-7	-	TRBV7-2	TRBD1	TGTGCCAGCAGGTTGGGGACAGGGTCCTACGAGCAGTACTTC	CASRLGTGSYEQYF
TRBJ2-4	-	TRBV5-6	-	TGTGCCAGCAGCATTGGGCTTCTAGCCAAAAACATTCAGTACTTC	CASSIGLLAKNIQYF
TRBJ1-1	once	TRBV19	-	TGTGCCAGTAGTCGGGGGTGGGGGAACACTGAAGCTTTCTTT	CASSRGWGNTEAFF
TRBJ2-6	few	TRBV28	-	TGTGCCAGCATGGGGGTCTCTGGGGCCAACGTCCTGACTTTC	CASMGVSGANVLTF
TRBJ1-4	-	TRBV2	-	TGTGCCAGCAGTGAGTTGGCAGCCAATGAAAAACTGTTTTTT	CASSELAANEKLFF
TRBJ1-5	-	TRBV18	TRBD1	TGTGCCAGCTCCCCCGGGACAGGGGATCAGCCCCAGCATTTT	CASSPGTGDQPQHF
TRBJ1-2	many	TRBV7-6	TRBD1	TGTGCCAGCAGCTTAGCTGCAGGGGGGGTCTATGGCTACACCTTC	CASSLAAGGVYGYTF
TRBJ1-1	-	TRBV11-3	-	TGTGCCAGCAGCTTTGGGGTGGACACTGAAGCTTTCTTT	CASSFGVDTEAFF
TRBJ2-7	-	TRBV5-1	-	TGCGCCAGCAGCCCGGGCGGGACAGTAGGACTCGAGCAGTACTTC	CASSPGGTVGLEQYF
TRBJ1-1	-	TRBV5-1	-	TGCGCCAGCAATCGGGGGGACAACACTGAAGCTTTCTTT	CASNRGDNTEAFF
TRBJ1-6	-	TRBV28	-	TGTGCCAGCAGTGAGGGTGGGGGACCGAAACCCCTCCACTTT	CASSEGGGPKPLHF
TRBJ2-7	-	TRBV4-1	TRBD2	TGCGCCAGCAGCCAAGTGGCTAGCGGGAGGGCCACCGAGCAGTACTTC	CASSQVASGRATEQYF
TRBJ1-2	-	TRBV4-1	TRBD1	TGCGCCAGCAGCCAGACAGGGGGGTATGGCTACACCTTC	CASSQTGGYGYTF
TRBJ2-5	-	TRBV30	-	TGTGCCTGGAGTCCCTTCCAAGAGACCCAGTACTTC	CAWSPFQETQYF
TRBJ2-2	-	TRBV7-8	-	TGTGCCAGCAGCTTAGACTCCAAAGCGGACACCGGGGAGCTGTTTTTT	CASSLDSKADTGELFF
TRBJ2-5	-	TRBV7-9	TRBD2	TGTGCCAGCAGCCGAACACTAGCGGCTCAAGAGACCCAGTACTTC	CASSRTLAAQETQYF
TRBJ2-5	-	TRBV29-1	TRBD1	TGCAGCGTTGAAGTTCTGACAGGGGGTGTGGAGACCCAGTACTTC	CSVEVLTGGVETQYF